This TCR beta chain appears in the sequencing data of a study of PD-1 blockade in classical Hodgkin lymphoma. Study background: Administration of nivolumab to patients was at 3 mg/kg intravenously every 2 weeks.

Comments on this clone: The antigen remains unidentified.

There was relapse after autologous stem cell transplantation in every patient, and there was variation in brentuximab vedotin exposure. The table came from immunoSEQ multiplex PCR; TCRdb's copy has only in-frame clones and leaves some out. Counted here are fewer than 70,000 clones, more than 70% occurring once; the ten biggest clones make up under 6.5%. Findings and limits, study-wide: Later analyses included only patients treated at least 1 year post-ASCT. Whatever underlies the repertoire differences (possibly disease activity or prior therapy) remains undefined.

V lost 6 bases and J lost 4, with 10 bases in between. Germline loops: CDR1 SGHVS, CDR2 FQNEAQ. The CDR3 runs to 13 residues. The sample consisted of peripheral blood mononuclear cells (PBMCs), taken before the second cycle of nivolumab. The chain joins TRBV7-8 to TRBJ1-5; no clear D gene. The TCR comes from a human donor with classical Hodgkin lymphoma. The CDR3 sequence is CASRADGNQPQHF. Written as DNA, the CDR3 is TGTGCCAGCAGGGCGGACGGAAATCAGCCCCAGCATTTT.